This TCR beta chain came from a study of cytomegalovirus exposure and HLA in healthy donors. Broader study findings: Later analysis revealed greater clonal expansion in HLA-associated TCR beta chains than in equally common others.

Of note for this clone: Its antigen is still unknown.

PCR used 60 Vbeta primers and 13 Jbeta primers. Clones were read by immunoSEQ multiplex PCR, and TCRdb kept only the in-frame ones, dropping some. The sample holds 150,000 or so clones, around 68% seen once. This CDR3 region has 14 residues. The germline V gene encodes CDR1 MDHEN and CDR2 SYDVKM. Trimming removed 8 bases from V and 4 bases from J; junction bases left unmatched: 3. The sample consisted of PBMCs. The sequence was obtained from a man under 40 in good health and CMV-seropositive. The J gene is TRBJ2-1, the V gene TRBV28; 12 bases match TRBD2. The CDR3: CASRTSGTYNEQFF. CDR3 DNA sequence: TGTGCCAGCCGGACTAGCGGGACTTACAATGAGCAGTTCTTC.